Listed below are T cell receptor beta chains from one sample, sequenced in a study of T cell responses to AZD1222 COVID-19 vaccine. Repertoires were generated with immunoSEQ multiplex PCR, while TCRdb's copy carries only in-frame clones and drops some. This sample has approximately 77,000 clones, with 92% found just once. The material sequenced was peripheral blood, taken 28 days after the second AZD1222 dose. The receptors here all came from an adult who received the AZD1222 COVID-19 vaccine. Both conserved end residues are part of each CDR3. D genes are given only for firm matches. Some rows have no size entry. The others give once, few or many, or a class for an expanded clone.

abundance,j_gene,v_gene,d_gene,len,CDR3nt,CDR3aa
.,TRBJ2-2,TRBV4-1,.,16,TGCGCCAGCAGCCAAGTACAGGGCTCGAACACCGGGGAGCTGTTTTTT,CASSQVQGSNTGELFF
.,TRBJ1-5,TRBV5-3,.,19,TGTGCCAGAAGCTTCCTTGCGGAGGACAACAGAGGTGGCAATCAGCCCCAGCATTTT,CARSFLAEDNRGGNQPQHF
.,TRBJ2-7,TRBV18,TRBD2,13,TGTGCCAGCTCTGAGCGGGAGCAGAGCGAGCAGTACTTC,CASSEREQSEQYF
.,TRBJ2-1,TRBV7-9,TRBD2,16,TGTGCCAGCAGCTCGGGGGGCGGGAGGTTAACCAATGAGCAGTTCTTC,CASSSGGGRLTNEQFF
.,TRBJ2-3,TRBV6-2/TRBV6-3,.,16,TGTGCCAGCAGTTACCGGGTTGGTTCTAGCACAGATACGCAGTATTTT,CASSYRVGSSTDTQYF
.,TRBJ1-4,TRBV25-1,TRBD1,16,TGTGCCAGCAGTGTGGGTCGTTCAGGGGGAAATGAAAAACTGTTTTTT,CASSVGRSGGNEKLFF
.,TRBJ2-3,TRBV7-8,TRBD2,16,TGTGCCAGCAGCTTAGTACTAGCGGGACGCACAGATACGCAGTATTTT,CASSLVLAGRTDTQYF
.,TRBJ2-7,TRBV5-1,TRBD1,14,TGCGCCAGCAGCTCCGGGACAGGAATCTACGAGCAGTACTTC,CASSSGTGIYEQYF
.,TRBJ1-5,TRBV30,.,13,TGTGCCTGGAGTGTAGGGGGGAATCAGCCCCAGCATTTT,CAWSVGGNQPQHF
.,TRBJ1-1,TRBV5-1,.,11,TGCGCCAGCAGCCGCGGTGCCGAAGCTTTCTTT,CASSRGAEAFF
.,TRBJ1-1,TRBV20-1,.,14,TGCAGTGCTAGTGGGGGGTTCGGGCACACTGAAGCTTTCTTT,CSASGGFGHTEAFF
.,TRBJ2-3,TRBV18,.,14,TGTGCCAGCTCACCACAAGTCTCAACAGATACGCAGTATTTT,CASSPQVSTDTQYF
.,TRBJ2-7,TRBV19,TRBD2,15,TGTGCCAGTAGTATAGATCCTAGCGGAGCATACGAGCAGTACTTC,CASSIDPSGAYEQYF
.,TRBJ1-1,TRBV5-6,.,14,TGTGCCAGCAGCTCCGGACAGCTTAACACTGAAGCTTTCTTT,CASSSGQLNTEAFF
.,TRBJ2-1,TRBV7-6,TRBD2,16,TGTGCCAGCAGCATCCAGCGGGAGGGCCGGGGCAATGAGCAGTTCTTC,CASSIQREGRGNEQFF
.,TRBJ2-7,TRBV18,TRBD2,16,TGTGCCAGCTCACCTGGGACTAGCGGGAGTGTGAGGGAGCAGTACTTC,CASSPGTSGSVREQYF
.,TRBJ2-5,TRBV29-1,.,12,TGCAGCGTTGCGCAGGCCCAAGAGACCCAGTACTTC,CSVAQAQETQYF
.,TRBJ1-2,TRBV10-3,TRBD1,15,TGTGCCATCAGTGGGACAGGGCCTGAAGACTATGGCTACACCTTC,CAISGTGPEDYGYTF
.,TRBJ1-1,TRBV6-5,.,14,TGTGCCGGTAGAACCGGGAAACGGAACACTGAAGCTTTCTTT,CAGRTGKRNTEAFF
.,TRBJ1-2,TRBV24-1,TRBD1,17,TGTGCCACCAGTGACAACCCCAGGGGGCGAGAATGGTATGGCTACACCTTC,CATSDNPRGREWYGYTF
.,TRBJ2-1,TRBV3-1/TRBV3-2,.,14,TGTGCCAGCAGCCAAGTGGGGGCAGGAAATGAGCAGTTCTTC,CASSQVGAGNEQFF
.,TRBJ2-7,TRBV6-4,TRBD2,14,TGTGCCAGCAGTGTTACTAGCGGCACATACGAGCAGTACTTC,CASSVTSGTYEQYF
.,TRBJ2-1,TRBV6-2/TRBV6-3,.,16,TGTGCCAGCAGTTACGGAGGGGCCGACACCGGCAATGAGCAGTTCTTC,CASSYGGADTGNEQFF
.,TRBJ1-5,TRBV5-6,.,14,TGTGCCAGCAGCTCCGCCCCGGGAGGGCAGCCCCAGCATTTT,CASSSAPGGQPQHF
once,TRBJ1-2,TRBV5-1,.,14,TGCGCCAGCAGCTTGCTCGTCGCCAGCTATGGCTACACCTTC,CASSLLVASYGYTF
.,TRBJ2-5,TRBV12-5,TRBD2,15,TGTGCTAGTGGGTTTAGCGGGGCCAACCAAGAGACCCAGTACTTC,CASGFSGANQETQYF
.,TRBJ1-2,TRBV7-2,.,17,TGTGCCAGCAGCTTAGTTTACGCGGGAGGGCTCCGGAATGGCTACACCTTC,CASSLVYAGGLRNGYTF
.,TRBJ2-7,TRBV2,.,15,TGTGCCAGCAGTTCCCAGGGGGGAATTCGGCACGAGCAGTACTTC,CASSSQGGIRHEQYF
.,TRBJ2-1,TRBV6-5,.,15,TGTGCCAGCAGTAGGCGGCCCGATGATAACAATGAGCAGTTCTTC,CASSRRPDDNNEQFF
.,TRBJ2-5,TRBV21-1,.,14,TGTGCCAGCAACGTACCGGACAGCCAAGAGACCCAGTACTTC,CASNVPDSQETQYF
.,TRBJ2-3,TRBV7-2,.,14,TGTGCCAGCAGCTTTAGTGCTCGCACAGATACGCAGTATTTT,CASSFSARTDTQYF
.,TRBJ2-7,TRBV7-2,TRBD1,15,TGTGCCAGCAGCTCACGGACAGGGGGCGGCTACGAGCAGTACTTC,CASSSRTGGGYEQYF
.,TRBJ2-3,TRBV11-3,.,14,TGTGCCAGCAGCTTAGGCGGAAGCACAGATACGCAGTATTTT,CASSLGGSTDTQYF
few,TRBJ1-2,TRBV5-1,.,12,TGCGCCAGCAGCTCCACGGGGGAAGGCTACACCTTC,CASSSTGEGYTF
.,TRBJ2-5,TRBV5-1,.,11,TGCGCCAGCAGCCACCAAGAGACCCAGTACTTC,CASSHQETQYF
.,TRBJ2-1,TRBV27,TRBD2,19,TGTGCCAGCAGTTTATCCGCCGGGGGCAGCGGGAGCTACCACAATGAGCAGTTCTTC,CASSLSAGGSGSYHNEQFF
.,TRBJ2-6,TRBV5-6,.,15,TGTGCCAGCAGCTCCATGAGGTCTGGGGCCAACGTCCTGACTTTC,CASSSMRSGANVLTF
.,TRBJ2-1,TRBV20-1,TRBD2,15,TGCAGTGCAAGTGGACTAGCGGGAGGGCCTGGTGAGCAGTTCTTC,CSASGLAGGPGEQFF
.,TRBJ2-7,TRBV4-1,TRBD2,15,TGCGCCAGCAGCCAAGTCGTAGCGGGGGCCTACGAGCAGTACTTC,CASSQVVAGAYEQYF
.,TRBJ1-5,TRBV3-1/TRBV3-2,.,13,TGTGCCAGCAGCCAAGATCTTGTCCGGCCCCAGCATTTT,CASSQDLVRPQHF
.,TRBJ1-5,TRBV6-2/TRBV6-3,.,14,TGTGCCAGCAGTTACTCAGCAGGGAATCAGCCCCAGCATTTT,CASSYSAGNQPQHF